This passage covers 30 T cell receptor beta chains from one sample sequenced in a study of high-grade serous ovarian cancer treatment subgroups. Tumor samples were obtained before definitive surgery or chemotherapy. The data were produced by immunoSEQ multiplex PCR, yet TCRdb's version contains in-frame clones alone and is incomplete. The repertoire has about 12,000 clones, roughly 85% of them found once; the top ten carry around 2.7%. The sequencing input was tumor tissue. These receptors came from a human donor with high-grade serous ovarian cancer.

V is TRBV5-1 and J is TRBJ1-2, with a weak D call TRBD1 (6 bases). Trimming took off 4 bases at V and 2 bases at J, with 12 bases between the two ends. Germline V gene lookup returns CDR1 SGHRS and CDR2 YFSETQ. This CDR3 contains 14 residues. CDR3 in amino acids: CASSRDTSNYGYTF. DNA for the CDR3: TGCGCCAGCAGCAGGGACACCAGCAACTATGGCTACACCTTC.

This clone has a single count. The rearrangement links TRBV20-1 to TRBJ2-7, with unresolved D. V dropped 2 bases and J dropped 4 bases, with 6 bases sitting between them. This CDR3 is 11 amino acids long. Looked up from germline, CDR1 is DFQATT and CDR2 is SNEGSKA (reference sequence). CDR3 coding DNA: TGCAGTGCTAGACAGAAGTACGAGCAGTACTTC. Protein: CSARQKYEQYF.

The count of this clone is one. The CDR3, as DNA: TGTGCCGGGGGGACTAGCGGGAGGCAGGAGACCCAGTACTTC. This encodes CAGGTSGRQETQYF. The rearrangement uses TRBV7-9 and TRBJ2-5, with TRBD2 identical over 15 bases. CDR1 is SEHNR and CDR2 is FQNEAQ in the germline V gene (reference sequence). The ends lost 11 bases at V and 5 bases at J; junction bases unmatched: 6. The CDR3 consists of 14 residues.

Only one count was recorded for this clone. CDR3 nucleotides: TGTGCCAGCAGCCTGGTAGGAGATACGCAGTATTTT. Translated: CASSLVGDTQYF. The J gene is TRBJ2-3, the V gene TRBV13; D is undetermined. The V gene lost 5 bases and the J gene lost 5 bases, with 8 bases spanning the gap. The germline gives CDR1 PRHDT, CDR2 FYEKMQ (reference sequence). The CDR3 has 12 amino acids.

CDR3 in amino acids: CASSPTKLAGGSNEQFF. The CDR3 DNA is TGTGCCAGCAGCCCAACGAAACTAGCGGGGGGCTCCAATGAGCAGTTCTTC. The chain uses TRBV5-6 and TRBJ2-1; 12 bases are shared with TRBD2. Germline CDR1 SGHDT, CDR2 YYEEEE. Trimming took 4 bases from V and 6 from J; bases not matched to a gene: 11. The CDR3 covers 17 residues.

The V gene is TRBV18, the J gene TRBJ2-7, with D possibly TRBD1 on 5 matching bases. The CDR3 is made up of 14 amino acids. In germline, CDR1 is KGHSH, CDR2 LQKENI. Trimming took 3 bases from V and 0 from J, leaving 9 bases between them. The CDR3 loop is CASSPDSYSYEQYV. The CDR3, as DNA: TGTGCCAGCTCACCCGACAGCTACTCCTACGAGCAGTACGTC.

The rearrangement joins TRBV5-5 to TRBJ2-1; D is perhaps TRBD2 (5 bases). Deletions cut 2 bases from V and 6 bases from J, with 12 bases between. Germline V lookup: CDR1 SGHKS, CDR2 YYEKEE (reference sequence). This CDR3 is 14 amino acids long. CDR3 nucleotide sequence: TGTGCCAGCAGCTTCCGGGGTTCCCGCAATGAGCAGTTCTTC. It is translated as CASSFRGSRNEQFF.

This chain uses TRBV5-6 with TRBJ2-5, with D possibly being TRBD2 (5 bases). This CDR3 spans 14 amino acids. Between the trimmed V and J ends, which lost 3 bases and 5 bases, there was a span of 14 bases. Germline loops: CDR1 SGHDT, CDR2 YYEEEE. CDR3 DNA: TGTGCCAGCAGCTCGGTTTCGGGCGGGGAGACCCAGTACTTC. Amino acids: CASSSVSGGETQYF.

For the CDR3, the DNA is TGTGCCAGTACCCGGGATAGCAATCAGCCCCAGCATTTT. It codes for CASTRDSNQPQHF. The J gene is TRBJ1-5, the V gene TRBV19, with D unresolved. Trimming pared 7 bases from V and 0 bases from J, leaving 7 bases between. Per germline, CDR1 LNHDA and CDR2 SQIVND (reference sequence). The CDR3 totals 13 residues.

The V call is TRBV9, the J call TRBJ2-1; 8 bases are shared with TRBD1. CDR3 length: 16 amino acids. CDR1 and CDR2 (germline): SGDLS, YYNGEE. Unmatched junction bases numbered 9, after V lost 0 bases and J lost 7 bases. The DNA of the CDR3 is TGTGCCAGCAGCGTAGCTACAGGGGGTATATCGAATGAGCAGTTCTTC. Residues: CASSVATGGISNEQFF.

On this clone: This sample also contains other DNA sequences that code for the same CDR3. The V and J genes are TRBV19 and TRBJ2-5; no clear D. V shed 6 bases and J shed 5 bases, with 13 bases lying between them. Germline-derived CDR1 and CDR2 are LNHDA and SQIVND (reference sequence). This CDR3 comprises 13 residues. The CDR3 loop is CASSPYVGETQYF. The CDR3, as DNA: TGTGCCAGTAGCCCATATGTGGGGGAGACCCAGTACTTC.

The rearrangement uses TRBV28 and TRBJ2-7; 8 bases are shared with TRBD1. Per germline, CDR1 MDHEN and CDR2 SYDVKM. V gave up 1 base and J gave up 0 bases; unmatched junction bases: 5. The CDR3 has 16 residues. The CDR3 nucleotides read TGTGCCAGCAGTTTATCTCCCGGACAGGGCTCCTACGAGCAGTACTTC. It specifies CASSLSPGQGSYEQYF.

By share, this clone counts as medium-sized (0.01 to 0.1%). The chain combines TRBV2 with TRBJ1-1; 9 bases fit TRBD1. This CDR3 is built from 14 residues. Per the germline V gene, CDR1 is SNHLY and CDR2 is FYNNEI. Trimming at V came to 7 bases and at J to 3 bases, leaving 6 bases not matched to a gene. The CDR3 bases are TGTGCCAGCACTCCGGGACAGGGTGACACTGAAGCTTTCTTT. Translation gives CASTPGQGDTEAFF.

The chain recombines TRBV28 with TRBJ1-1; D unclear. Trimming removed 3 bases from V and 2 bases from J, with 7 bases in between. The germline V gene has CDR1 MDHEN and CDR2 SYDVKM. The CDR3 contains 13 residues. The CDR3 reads CASSFGRNTEAFF. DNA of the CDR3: TGTGCCAGCAGTTTTGGCCGAAACACTGAAGCTTTCTTT.

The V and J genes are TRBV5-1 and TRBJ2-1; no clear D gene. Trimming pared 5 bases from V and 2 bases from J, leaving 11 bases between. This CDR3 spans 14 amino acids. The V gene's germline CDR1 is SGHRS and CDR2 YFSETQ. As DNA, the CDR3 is TGCGCCAGCAGTTCCAGTAGTACCTACAATGAGCAGTTCTTC. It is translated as CASSSSSTYNEQFF.

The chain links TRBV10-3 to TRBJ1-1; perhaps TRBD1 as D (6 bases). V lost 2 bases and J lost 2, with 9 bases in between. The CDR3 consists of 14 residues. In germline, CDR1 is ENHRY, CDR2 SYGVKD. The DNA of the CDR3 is TGTGCCATCAGTGAGGGGGGCGCCAACACTGAAGCTTTCTTT. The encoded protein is CAISEGGANTEAFF.

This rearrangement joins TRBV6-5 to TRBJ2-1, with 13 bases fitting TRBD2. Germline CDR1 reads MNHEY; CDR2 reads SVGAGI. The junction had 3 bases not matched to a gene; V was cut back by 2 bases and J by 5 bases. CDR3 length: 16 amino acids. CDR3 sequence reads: CASSYLGTSGDNEQFF. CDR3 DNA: TGTGCCAGCAGTTACCTCGGGACTAGCGGGGACAATGAGCAGTTCTTC.

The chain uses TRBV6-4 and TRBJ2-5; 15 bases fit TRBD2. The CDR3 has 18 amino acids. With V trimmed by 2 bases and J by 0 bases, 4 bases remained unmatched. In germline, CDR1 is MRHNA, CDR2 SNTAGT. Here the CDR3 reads CASSDGTSGGMYQETQYF. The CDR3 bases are TGTGCCAGCAGTGACGGGACTAGCGGGGGGATGTACCAAGAGACCCAGTACTTC.

The CDR3 loop is CASTGSSYNSPLHF. The DNA for the CDR3 is TGTGCCAGCACGGGGAGCTCCTATAATTCACCCCTCCACTTT. The chain joins TRBV27 to TRBJ1-6; unclear D gene. CDR1 MNHEY and CDR2 SMNVEV come from the germline V gene (reference sequence). V dropped 7 bases and J dropped 0 bases, with 7 bases sitting between them. The CDR3 runs to 14 residues.

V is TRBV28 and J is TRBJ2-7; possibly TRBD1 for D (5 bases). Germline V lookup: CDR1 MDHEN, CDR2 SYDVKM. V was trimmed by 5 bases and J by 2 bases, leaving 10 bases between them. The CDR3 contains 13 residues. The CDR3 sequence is CASSGAVTYEQYF. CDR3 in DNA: TGTGCCAGCAGTGGGGCAGTAACCTACGAGCAGTACTTC. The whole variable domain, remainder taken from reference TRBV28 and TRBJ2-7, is DVKVTQSSRYLVKRTGEKVFLECVQDMDHENMFWYRQDPGLGLRLIYFSYDVKMKEKGDIPEGYSVSREKKERFSLILESASTNQTSMYLCASSGAVTYEQYFGPGTRLTVT.

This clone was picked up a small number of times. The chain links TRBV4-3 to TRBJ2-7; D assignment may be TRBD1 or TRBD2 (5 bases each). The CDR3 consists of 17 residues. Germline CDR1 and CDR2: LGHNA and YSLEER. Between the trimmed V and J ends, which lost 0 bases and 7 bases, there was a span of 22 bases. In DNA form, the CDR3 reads TGCGCCAGCAGCCAAGATTGGCGTTACCCCACGGGACGGGAGCAGTACGTC. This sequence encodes CASSQDWRYPTGREQYV.

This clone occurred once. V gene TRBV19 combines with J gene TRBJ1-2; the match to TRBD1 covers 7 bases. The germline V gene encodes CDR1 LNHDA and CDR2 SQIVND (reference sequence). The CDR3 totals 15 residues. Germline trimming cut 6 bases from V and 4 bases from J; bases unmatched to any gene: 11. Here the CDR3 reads CASRPTGQEPYGYTF. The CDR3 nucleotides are TGTGCCAGTAGACCCACCGGACAGGAACCCTATGGCTACACCTTC.

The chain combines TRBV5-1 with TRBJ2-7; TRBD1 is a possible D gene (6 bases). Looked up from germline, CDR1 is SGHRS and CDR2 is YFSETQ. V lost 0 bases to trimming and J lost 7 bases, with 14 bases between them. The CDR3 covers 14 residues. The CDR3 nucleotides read TGCGCCAGCAGCTTGGCTGTTGGGGGCCGGGAGCAGTACTTC. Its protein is CASSLAVGGREQYF.

This chain's CDR3 is CASSEGGAQETQYF. The DNA for the CDR3 is TGTGCCAGCAGTGAAGGAGGGGCTCAGGAGACCCAGTACTTC. The gene calls are TRBV6-1 and TRBJ2-5, with D possibly being TRBD1 or TRBD2 (5 bases each). This CDR3 region has 14 residues. The germline CDR1 and CDR2 sequences are MNHNS and SASEGT. V lost 1 base, J lost 5 bases, and 11 bases lay in between.

The CDR3 loop is CASSARTGMNYGYTF. The CDR3 DNA sequence: TGTGCCAGTAGTGCCCGGACAGGGATGAACTATGGCTACACCTTC. The chain couples TRBV19 to TRBJ1-2, with 8 bases fitting TRBD1. V gave up 5 bases and J gave up 2 bases; unmatched junction bases: 7. The CDR3 is 15 residues long. Germline V gene data show CDR1 as LNHDA and CDR2 as SQIVND (reference sequence).

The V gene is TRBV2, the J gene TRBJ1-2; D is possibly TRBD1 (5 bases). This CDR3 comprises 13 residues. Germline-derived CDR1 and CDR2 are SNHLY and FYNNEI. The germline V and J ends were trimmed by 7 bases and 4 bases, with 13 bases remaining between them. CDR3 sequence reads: CASKRGEPYGYTF. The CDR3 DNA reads TGTGCCAGCAAGAGGGGAGAGCCCTATGGCTACACCTTC.

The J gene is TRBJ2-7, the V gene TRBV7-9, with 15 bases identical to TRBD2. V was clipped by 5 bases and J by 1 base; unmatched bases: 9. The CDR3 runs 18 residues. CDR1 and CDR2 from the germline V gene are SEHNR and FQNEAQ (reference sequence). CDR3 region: CASSPGTSGGYRSYEQYF. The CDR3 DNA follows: TGTGCCAGCAGCCCAGGGACTAGCGGGGGGTATAGGTCCTACGAGCAGTACTTC. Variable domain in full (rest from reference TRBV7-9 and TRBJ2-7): DTGVSQNPRHKITKRGQNVTFRCDPISEHNRLYWYRQTLGQGPEFLTYFQNEAQLEKSRLLSDRFSAERPKGSFSTLEIQRTEQGDSAMYLCASSPGTSGGYRSYEQYFGPGTRLTVT.

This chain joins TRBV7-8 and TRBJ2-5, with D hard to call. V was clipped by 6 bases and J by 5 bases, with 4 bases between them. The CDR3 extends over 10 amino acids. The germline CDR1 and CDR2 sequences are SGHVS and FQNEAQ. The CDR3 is CASSRETQYF. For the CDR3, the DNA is TGTGCCAGCAGTAGGGAGACCCAGTACTTC.

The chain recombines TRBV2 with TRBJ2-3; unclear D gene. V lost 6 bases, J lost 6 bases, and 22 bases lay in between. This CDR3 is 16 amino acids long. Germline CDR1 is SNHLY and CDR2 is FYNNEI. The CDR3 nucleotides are TGTGCCAGCAGCCAACCGTTGGTGGGTCCCGCCGATACGCAGTATTTT. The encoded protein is CASSQPLVGPADTQYF.

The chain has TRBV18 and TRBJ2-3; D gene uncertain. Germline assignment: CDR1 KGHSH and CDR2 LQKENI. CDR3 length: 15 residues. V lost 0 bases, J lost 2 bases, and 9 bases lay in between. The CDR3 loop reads CASSPPGSITDTQYF. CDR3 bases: TGTGCCAGCTCACCACCAGGATCAATCACAGATACGCAGTATTTT.